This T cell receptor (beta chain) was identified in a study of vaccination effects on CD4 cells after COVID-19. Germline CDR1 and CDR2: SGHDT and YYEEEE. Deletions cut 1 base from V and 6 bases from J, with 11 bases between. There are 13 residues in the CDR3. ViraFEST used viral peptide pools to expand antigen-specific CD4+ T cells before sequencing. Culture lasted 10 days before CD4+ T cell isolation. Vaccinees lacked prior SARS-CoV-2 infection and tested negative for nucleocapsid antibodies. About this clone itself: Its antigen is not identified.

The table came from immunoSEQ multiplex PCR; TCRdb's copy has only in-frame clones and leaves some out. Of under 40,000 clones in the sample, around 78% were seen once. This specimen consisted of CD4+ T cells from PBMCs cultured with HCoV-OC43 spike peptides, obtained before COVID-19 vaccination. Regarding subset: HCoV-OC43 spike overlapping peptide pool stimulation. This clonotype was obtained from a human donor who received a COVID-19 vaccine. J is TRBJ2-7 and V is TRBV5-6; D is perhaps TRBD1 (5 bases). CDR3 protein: CASSLLTRAEQYF. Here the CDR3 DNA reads TGTGCCAGCAGCTTGTTGACCAGGGCCGAGCAGTACTTC.